This TCR beta chain stems from a study of shared clonotypes between healthy human individuals. Study-level findings and limits: Even with large depth, rarefaction showed that sorted-subset sequencing was incomplete.

Data came from immunoSEQ multiplex PCR; TCRdb stores just in-frame clones and leaves some out. This sample has around 2.1 million clones, with about 92% found just once. Trimming shortened V by 4 bases and J by 0 bases, and 17 bases separated the two germline ends. CDR1 and CDR2 from the germline V gene are SGDLS and YYNGEE. This CDR3 is built from 16 residues. Note on this clone: The antigen is not known.

Terminally differentiated effector memory CD45RA+ cells were left out of the naive CD8 fraction, which was CD45RO-negative and positively selected for CCR7. Every donor was a Caucasian adult from Nashville, Tennessee. J is TRBJ2-7 and V is TRBV9; the D gene could be TRBD1 or TRBD2 (5 bases each). This clonotype was sampled from a man younger than 35 in good health. Some clones in this sample may be carry-over from other donors' samples. Sequenced input: naive CD8+ T cells from PBMCs. For the CDR3, the DNA is TGTGCCAGCAGCCCTCCCTCGGGGACGGGCTCCTACGAGCAGTACTTC. It is translated as CASSPPSGTGSYEQYF.